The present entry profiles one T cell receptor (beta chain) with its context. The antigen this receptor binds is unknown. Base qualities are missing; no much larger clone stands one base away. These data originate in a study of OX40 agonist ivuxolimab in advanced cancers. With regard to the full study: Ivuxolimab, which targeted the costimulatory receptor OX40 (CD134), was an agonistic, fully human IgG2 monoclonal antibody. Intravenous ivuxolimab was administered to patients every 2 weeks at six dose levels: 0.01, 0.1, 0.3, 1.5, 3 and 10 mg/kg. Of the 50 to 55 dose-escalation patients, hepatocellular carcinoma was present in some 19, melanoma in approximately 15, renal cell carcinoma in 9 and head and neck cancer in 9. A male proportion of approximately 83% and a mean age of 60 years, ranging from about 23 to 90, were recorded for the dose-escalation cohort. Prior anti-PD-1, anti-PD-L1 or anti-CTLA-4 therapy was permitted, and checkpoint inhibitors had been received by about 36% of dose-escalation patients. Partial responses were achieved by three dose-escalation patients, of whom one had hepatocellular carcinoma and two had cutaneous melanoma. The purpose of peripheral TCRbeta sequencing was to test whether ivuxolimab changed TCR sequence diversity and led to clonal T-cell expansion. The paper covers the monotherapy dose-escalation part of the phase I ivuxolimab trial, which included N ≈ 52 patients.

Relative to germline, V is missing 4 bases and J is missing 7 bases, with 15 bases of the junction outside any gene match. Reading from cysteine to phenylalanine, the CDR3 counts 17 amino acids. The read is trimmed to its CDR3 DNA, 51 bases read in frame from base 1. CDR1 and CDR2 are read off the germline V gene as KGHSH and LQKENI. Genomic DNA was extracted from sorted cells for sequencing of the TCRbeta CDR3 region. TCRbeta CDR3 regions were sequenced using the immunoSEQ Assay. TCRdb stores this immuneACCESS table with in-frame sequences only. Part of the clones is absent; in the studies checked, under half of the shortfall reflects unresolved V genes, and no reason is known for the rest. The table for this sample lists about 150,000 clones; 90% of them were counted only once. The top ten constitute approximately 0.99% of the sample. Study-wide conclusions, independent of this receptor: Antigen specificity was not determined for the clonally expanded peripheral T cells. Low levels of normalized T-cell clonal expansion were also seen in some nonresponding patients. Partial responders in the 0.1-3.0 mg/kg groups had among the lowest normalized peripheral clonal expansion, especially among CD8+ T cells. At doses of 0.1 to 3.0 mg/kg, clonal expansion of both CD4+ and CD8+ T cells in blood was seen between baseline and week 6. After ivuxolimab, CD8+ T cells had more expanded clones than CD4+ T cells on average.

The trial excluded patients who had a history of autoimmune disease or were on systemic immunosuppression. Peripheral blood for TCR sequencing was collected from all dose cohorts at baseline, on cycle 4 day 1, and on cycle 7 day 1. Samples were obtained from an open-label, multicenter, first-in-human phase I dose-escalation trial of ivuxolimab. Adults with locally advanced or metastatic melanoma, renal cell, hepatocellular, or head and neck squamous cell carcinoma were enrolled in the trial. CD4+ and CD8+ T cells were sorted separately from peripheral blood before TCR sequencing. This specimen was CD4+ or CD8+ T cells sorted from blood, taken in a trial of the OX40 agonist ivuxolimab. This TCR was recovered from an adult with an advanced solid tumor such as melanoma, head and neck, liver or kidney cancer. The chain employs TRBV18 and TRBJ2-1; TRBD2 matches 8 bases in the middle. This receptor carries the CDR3 CASSLEYGTRGKNEQFF. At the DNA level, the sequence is TGTGCCAGCTCACTGGAGTATGGGACTAGGGGGAAAAATGAGCAGTTCTTC.